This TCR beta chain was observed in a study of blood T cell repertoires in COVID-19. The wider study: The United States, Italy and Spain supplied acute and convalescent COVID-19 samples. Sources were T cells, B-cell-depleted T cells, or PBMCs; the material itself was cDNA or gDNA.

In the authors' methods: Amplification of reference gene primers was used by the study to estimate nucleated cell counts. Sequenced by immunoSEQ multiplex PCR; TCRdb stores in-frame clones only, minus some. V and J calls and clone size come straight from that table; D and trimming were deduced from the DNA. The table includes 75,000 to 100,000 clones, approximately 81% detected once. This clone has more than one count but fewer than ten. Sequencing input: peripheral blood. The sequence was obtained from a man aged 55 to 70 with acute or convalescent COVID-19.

The CDR3 sequence is CASSPGDSLNEKLFF. CDR3 DNA: TGTGCCAGCAGCCCCGGGGACAGCCTTAATGAAAAACTGTTTTTT. The chain uses TRBV7-9 and TRBJ1-4; 7 nucleotides align to TRBD1. The CDR3 contains 15 residues. The germline V gene has CDR1 SEHNR and CDR2 FQNEAQ (reference sequence). The trim removed 5 bases at V and 4 bases at J, leaving 7 bases unmatched.